This T cell receptor beta chain originates from a study of cytomegalovirus exposure and HLA in healthy donors. PCR used 60 Vbeta primers and 13 Jbeta primers. Data came from immunoSEQ multiplex PCR; TCRdb stores just in-frame clones and leaves some out. The sample records some 120,000 clones, 50% to 70% being singletons. V lost 3 bases and J lost 2; bases outside the gene matches: 3. Per germline, CDR1 SEHNR and CDR2 FQNEAQ (reference sequence). The CDR3 consists of 14 residues. The rearrangement links TRBV7-9 to TRBJ2-7; 8 bases align to TRBD2. Material: PBMCs. The sequence was collected from a woman aged 35 to 49 in good health and CMV-seropositive. This chain's CDR3 is CASSFSGTPYEQYF. CDR3 sequence (DNA): TGTGCCAGCAGCTTTAGCGGGACGCCCTACGAGCAGTACTTC.